This T cell receptor (beta chain) came from a study of breast tumors, draining lymph nodes, adjacent tissues (dated by TCRdb to the mid-2010s). About the study as a whole: In breast cancer patients, the study compared the TCR beta repertoires of tumor, adjacent nontumor tissue and axillary lymph nodes. In human breast cancer, the study set out to assess how tumor, surrounding tissue and draining lymph node repertoires relate to one another and whether T cells might be exchanged between them.

Instrument used: Illumina HiSeq 2000. Multiplex PCR amplification was used to build the TCR beta chain libraries. High-throughput sequencing was used to analyze the amplified TCR beta chain products. TCRdb reran the public reads through fastp at Q25 and MiXCR, keeping productive beta chains. Every entry covers one CDR3 protein and lists the most common genes and DNA from its rows. The sample table contains under 150,000 distinct CDR3 sequences; only one count was recorded for under 25% of them. Of the sample, about 2.6% is held by the ten largest clones. What the authors observed across the whole study: T-cell repertoire diversity in tumors was found to be lower than in lymph nodes but higher than in nontumor tissue, and preferential V and J gene usage was observed. A scenario in which most tumor T cells derive from the lymph node and then expand within tumor tissue was judged to be consistent with the data. The conclusion that tumor T cells originate in lymph nodes was presented as consistent with a hypothesis rather than as directly demonstrated. Tumor and nontumor tissue repertoires were found to be significantly more similar in luminal-like than in basal-like breast cancer.

There are many counts of this clonotype. Its antigen remains undetermined. No much larger clonotype is one base removed from it; base qualities were not supplied. Lymph node samples were obtained from the axillary draining lymph nodes of breast cancer patients. The germline V gene gives CDR1 as MNHEY and CDR2 as SVGEGT. CDR3 length: 16 amino acids, cysteine to phenylalanine. Only CDR3 DNA is held: 48 bases, read in frame from base 1. V and J are trimmed by 4 bases and 2 bases, and the gene matches miss 7 bases of the junction. The sequence links TRBV6-2 or TRBV6-3 to TRBJ2-7, with TRBD2 matching 11 junction bases. The clonotype comes from a female donor with breast cancer. Some clones in this sample may be carry-over from other donors' samples. Sequenced: axillary lymph node tissue. Here is the DNA: TGTGCCAGCAGTTGGGAGACTAGCGGGGACCCCTACGAGCAGTACTTC. Protein translation: CASSWETSGDPYEQYF.